This T cell receptor beta chain originates from a study of blood T cell repertoires in COVID-19. Study-wide context: Samples representing acute and convalescent COVID-19 were sourced from the United States, Italy and Spain. Nucleic acid was either cDNA or gDNA, and it came from T cells, B-cell-depleted T cells, or PBMCs.

In the original workflow: Estimates of nucleated cell counts were drawn from the amplification of reference gene primers. The repertoire was sequenced with immunoSEQ multiplex PCR; TCRdb's copy has only in-frame clones and lacks some. V and J calls plus clone size are reproduced from that table; the DNA served to infer D and trimming. The sample comprises 200,000 to 250,000 clones, around 83% of which are singletons, and about 13% rests with the top ten. V shed 5 bases and J shed 2 bases, with 13 bases lying between them. Germline CDR1 MDHEN, CDR2 SYDVKM. The CDR3 consists of 15 residues. The clonotype was recovered from a human donor in a cohort sampled during active COVID-19. The sample was peripheral blood. The chain uses TRBV28 and TRBJ2-1, with D tentatively TRBD1 (7 bases). CDR3 sequence (DNA): TGTGCCAGCAGTCGACTCAGGGGGGCCTACAATGAGCAGTTCTTC. Encoded protein: CASSRLRGAYNEQFF.